A single T cell receptor (beta chain) is shown here with its context. This receptor's antigen is unknown. Base qualities are not at hand, and no much larger clone is one base apart. CDR1 and CDR2, looked up from the germline V gene (reference sequence), are SGHNT and YYREEE. Unmatched junction bases come to 7, with V trimmed by 4 bases and J by 3 bases. The CDR3 has 14 amino acids, counting the end cysteine and phenylalanine. Solely the CDR3 DNA is kept, with 42 bases framed from the first base. This entry belongs to a study of cytomegalovirus exposure and HLA in healthy donors (TCRdb year 2017). Study-level background: According to an earlier analysis of a few hundred of the donors, 150 million to 200 million T cells yielded 100 million or so unique TCR beta sequences and more than 250 Gb of sequence data. An earlier analysis of roughly 600 of the donors used high-throughput TCR beta sequencing to judge whether each TCR beta V gene segment behaved as functional or pseudogenic. On average, roughly 200,000 unique TCR beta nucleotide sequences were sequenced per donor among 398 genotyped donors of the cohort, with roughly 20% of those sequences being non-productive. Every repertoire in the discovery cohort had been generated on one and the same sequencing platform. Because of strong linkage in the cohort, five DR-DQ haplotypes were treated as single units for association and clustering. The genetic ancestry cluster associated with self-reported Caucasian donors included over 80% of the 300 to 400 genotyped donors. A later genetic analysis used genome-wide SNP genotypes for about 65% of the 666 donors, treating that subset as a discovery cohort. A later analysis re-analyzed previously published TCR beta repertoires from 600 to 850 donors and added high-resolution HLA genotyping to study TCR occurrence patterns. The study combined high-throughput TCR immunosequencing, statistical association of individual TCRs with disease status, and machine learning to predict cytomegalovirus infection status. Class I and class II HLA loci were covered by the typing at four-digit resolution. An early release covering just under 650 HLA-typed donors comprised about 290 gigabases of sequencing data and around 85 million unique TCR sequences. The study used immunosequencing to profile the T cell repertoires of several hundred subjects and linked those repertoires to cytomegalovirus serostatus. The aim of the study was to test whether cataloging public T cell receptors could identify signatures of past pathogen exposure. Besides the first cohort of some 670 subjects, a separate validation cohort made up of roughly 120 different subjects was used. Donor age, sex, ethnicity and CMV serostatus were compiled together with the repertoire data. Typing coverage varied by locus: about 620-640 donors for A, B, C, DRB1 and DQB1; roughly 520 for DQA1; over 600 for DPA1; 400 to 480 for DPB1. In the later analysis, no new phenotypic data were used to find candidate immune exposures; instead, reliance was placed on TCR beta sequences and their occurrence across donors. Beyond this particular receptor, the publication reports: The cohort was sequenced for TCR beta chains only, and without alpha or paired-chain data the features that could be detected were limited. According to a later genetic analysis, donors in an Asian-associated ancestry cluster had fewer N-insertions in productive TCRs than the approximately 650-donor mean. Immune exposure information for the cohort was limited to CMV serostatus. In vitro tests confirmed that a few of the cytomegalovirus-associated TCR beta chains recognize cytomegalovirus antigens. Roughly uniform sequencing depth across donors was assumed in presence/absence analyses, although this assumption may not hold. Most TCR sequences were observed very rarely across donors, whereas some public TCRs were present in many individuals. A cluster of highly shared sequence variants was judged likely to represent a technical artifact of the sequencing pipeline. In an earlier analysis of under 600 of the donors, most TCR beta V segments were observed in productive rearrangements about 87% or about 30% of the time, broadly matching IMGT annotations. Some IMGT-functional V segments, including TRBV6-2 and TRBV6-3, could not be distinguished by the 87-base-pair reads and were therefore excluded. Strong co-occurrence of HLA alleles, especially DR and DQ, made assigning TCR associations to individual alleles difficult. According to a later analysis, parvovirus B19, influenza, CMV and Epstein-Barr virus appeared linked to several top co-occurrence clusters. Because counts were too low, roughly 17 rarely observed V segments, including chromosome 9 orphons, were left out of the earlier analysis of about 500 of the donors. A further reported finding was that TCR beta sequences accurately predicted the HLA-A and HLA-B alleles for most subjects in the first cohort. In a later analysis, most CMV-associated TCR beta chains were found to appear HLA-restricted, with HLA associations seemingly driven largely by CMV exposure. In the study, some 180 TCR beta chains were listed as associated with cytomegalovirus. In a later analysis, HLA-associated TCR beta chains showed more clonal expansion and lower generation probabilities than non-associated chains that were equally common. The classifier was reported to diagnose cytomegalovirus status with high specificity and sensitivity in both the original cohort and the validation cohort. According to the authors, the approach could potentially be generalized to other disease states and immunological phenotypes. V-gene and J-gene trimming of TCR beta chains was associated with a missense DCLRE1C variant in a later genetic analysis, and the association was replicated in an independent cohort. Because some donors lacked HLA typing at each locus, the association tests relied only on the typed subset. Specific HLA alleles were associated with 18,000 or so TCR beta sequences at a false discovery rate of 0.05 in a later analysis. A later analysis found that TCR association rates varied across HLA loci, with DRB1 alleles showing the most associated TCRs and HLA-C alleles the fewest. Correlated functional status among segregating V segments might be attributable to linkage disequilibrium, but an unknown experimental factor could not be ruled out.

The library was generated by the immunoSEQ multiplex PCR assay. For the multiplex PCR, a mixture combining 60 forward primers for TCR Vbeta segments and 13 reverse primers for TCR Jbeta segments was used. Amplification of the CDR3 region of rearranged TCR beta genes was performed with a multiplex PCR assay on genomic DNA. The amplified TCR beta libraries were sequenced on the Illumina HiSeq System as 87-base-pair reads. In the paper's pipeline: Across the roughly 600 repertoires, a later analysis counted approximately 75 million unique TCR beta chains, around 10 million of which were shared by at least two donors. Raw reads were error-corrected and collapsed into unique sequences by a nearest-neighbor algorithm in which closely related sequences were merged to remove PCR and sequencing errors. To assign V, D and J gene segments, CDR3 sequences were aligned to IMGT reference sequences. For a sequence to be retained, a match of at least six nucleotides was required to both a V gene segment and a J gene segment. Rearrangements were called productive when the CDR3 lacked stop codons and stayed in frame with V and J; all others were non-productive. Following IMGT convention, CDR3 was defined as the stretch from the second conserved V-encoded cysteine to the conserved J-encoded phenylalanine. Sequences without an unambiguous match to a single V gene segment were excluded from the earlier analysis of about 600 of the donors. An earlier analysis of a few hundred of the donors called V segments functional above 56.7% productive rearrangements and segregating when the between-donor standard deviation exceeded 5%. A statistical classification framework was developed to diagnose cytomegalovirus status using the catalog of TCR beta chain sequences. In a later analysis, TCR nucleotide sequences were compared against IMGT/GENE-DB human TR gene sequences so that V and J genes could be assigned. A later analysis assigned CDR3 sequences and most-parsimonious VDJ recombination scenarios with the TCRdist pipeline. In a later analysis, each TCR beta chain was defined by its CDR3 amino acid sequence together with its V-gene family, and reads lacking a unique V-gene family were excluded. In a later analysis, a few hundred highly shared, low-generation-probability nucleotide sequences were removed to address suspected cross-contamination and a sequencing artifact. A later analysis calculated a clonal expansion index for each public chain from normalized within-repertoire ranks of inferred template counts. A later analysis computed generation probabilities with a VDJ recombination model fitted to out-of-frame rearrangements, and checked the results against IGoR. Hypergeometric tests were used in a later analysis to score TCR-TCR, TCR-HLA and TCR-CMV co-occurrence, with a repertoire-size bias correction applied to the TCR pairs. To estimate false discovery rates, a later analysis permuted the HLA or CMV assignments 20 times. A later analysis grouped co-occurring TCRs with DBSCAN, adding TCRdist sequence similarity when clustering within HLA-allele-positive subsets. Co-occurrence clustering excluded repertoires with fewer than 30,000 or more than 120,000 public chains, plus five with anomalous nucleotide sharing. TCRdb took over this immuneACCESS table, retaining in-frame rearrangements with V and J assigned. Such tables are incomplete; in checked studies, under half of the missing clones stem from an unresolved V gene, and the remainder is unexplained. V, J and clone size are taken as reported in that table, and D and trimming were inferred from the DNA itself. The sample table contains over 70,000 clones; only one count was recorded for 80% of them. The ten largest clones add up to about 30% of the sample.

In total, around 600 healthy bone marrow donors made up the cohort. At the time of sampling, every cohort member was nominally healthy, though immune exposures that went unrecorded were likely present. The donor was CMV seropositive and was included in the group of 290 or so seropositive cohort members. Each donor provided a peripheral blood sample, and peripheral blood mononuclear cells were used for TCR beta sequencing. The Qiagen DNeasy Blood Extraction Kit was used to extract genomic DNA from the blood cell samples. The source is a man in his fifties in good health and CMV-seropositive. Specimen: PBMCs. This chain joins TRBV5-4 to TRBJ2-7; 7 bases in the junction line up with TRBD1. The sequenced DNA: TGTGCCAGCAGCGGTGACAGGGAATACTACGAGCAGTACTTC. It codes for CASSGDREYYEQYF.